These T cell receptor beta chains were read from a single sample in a study of healthy donors' naive CD4 and CD8 T cells. TCRdb reanalysed the reads using MiXCR and keeps one entry per CDR3 protein. The table shows about 180,000 distinct CDR3 sequences, with nearly 75% occurring only once. Sequenced material: naive CD4+ and CD8+ T cells sorted from blood, pooled from several donors. Source of these receptors: a pool of human donors in good health; the sample pools cells from several healthy donors. The CDR3 runs from the conserved cysteine through the conserved F or W. The order of the fields is CDR3 length, D gene, clone size, V gene, J gene, CDR3 DNA, CDR3 protein. The D gene is left open where the match is weak. Clone sizes are given selectively: once, few, many, or a class where the clone is expanded.

CDR3 length: 12
D gene: .
clone size: once
V gene: TRBV29-1
J gene: TRBJ2-2
CDR3 DNA: TGCAGCGTTGAACGGACGAGCGGGGAGCTGTTTTTT
CDR3 protein: CSVERTSGELFF

CDR3 length: 13
D gene: TRBD1
clone size: .
V gene: TRBV29-1
J gene: TRBJ2-1
CDR3 DNA: TGCAGCGGAGGACAGGGTACCTACAATGAGCAGTTCTTC
CDR3 protein: CSGGQGTYNEQFF

CDR3 length: 13
D gene: .
clone size: .
V gene: TRBV5-6
J gene: TRBJ2-7
CDR3 DNA: TGTGCCAGCAGCCTCCAGGTGATTCACGAGCAGTACTTC
CDR3 protein: CASSLQVIHEQYF

CDR3 length: 13
D gene: .
clone size: .
V gene: TRBV7-8
J gene: TRBJ2-1
CDR3 DNA: TGTGCCAGCAGCTTATGGGGTTGGGCCCCACCGTTCTTC
CDR3 protein: CASSLWGWAPPFF

CDR3 length: 14
D gene: TRBD2
clone size: .
V gene: TRBV29-1
J gene: TRBJ2-1
CDR3 DNA: TGCAGCGTCTTTAGCGGGAGGGACTACAATGAGCAGTTCTTC
CDR3 protein: CSVFSGRDYNEQFF

CDR3 length: 10
D gene: .
clone size: .
V gene: TRBV29-1
J gene: TRBJ2-7
CDR3 DNA: TGCAGCGTTATTAGCGACGAGCAGTACTTC
CDR3 protein: CSVISDEQYF

CDR3 length: 18
D gene: .
clone size: .
V gene: TRBV21-1
J gene: TRBJ2-1
CDR3 DNA: TGTGCCAGCAGCAAAGGACTAGCGGGAGCCGGCTCCTACAATGAGCAGTTCTTC
CDR3 protein: CASSKGLAGAGSYNEQFF

CDR3 length: 16
D gene: TRBD2
clone size: .
V gene: TRBV19
J gene: TRBJ2-2
CDR3 DNA: TGTGCCAGTAGTATGGGGGGACTAGCGTACACCGGGGAGCTGTTTTTT
CDR3 protein: CASSMGGLAYTGELFF

CDR3 length: 14
D gene: .
clone size: once
V gene: TRBV5-1
J gene: TRBJ2-3
CDR3 DNA: TGCGCCAGCTCTATTGGAGGGGTCGTAGATACGCAGTATTTT
CDR3 protein: CASSIGGVVDTQYF

CDR3 length: 15
D gene: .
clone size: .
V gene: TRBV27
J gene: TRBJ2-7
CDR3 DNA: TGTGCCAGCACCATTCCAATTGCAGGAGTGGAGGAGCAGTACTTC
CDR3 protein: CASTIPIAGVEEQYF

CDR3 length: 14
D gene: .
clone size: .
V gene: TRBV29-1
J gene: TRBJ1-1
CDR3 DNA: TGCAGCGCCCGAGATGTGGGGAGTCGGGGTGAAGCTTTCTTT
CDR3 protein: CSARDVGSRGEAFF

CDR3 length: 16
D gene: .
clone size: .
V gene: TRBV6-5
J gene: TRBJ1-6
CDR3 DNA: TGTGCCAGCAGTTCCCTCTCCGGGTCCTATAATTCACCCCTCCACTTT
CDR3 protein: CASSSLSGSYNSPLHF

CDR3 length: 15
D gene: .
clone size: .
V gene: TRBV5-4
J gene: TRBJ2-3
CDR3 DNA: TGTGCCAGCAGCTTGGTCGCCAGGAGCACAGATACGCAGTATTTT
CDR3 protein: CASSLVARSTDTQYF

CDR3 length: 16
D gene: TRBD1
clone size: .
V gene: TRBV29-1
J gene: TRBJ2-3
CDR3 DNA: TGCAGCGCAGCGCCCGGGACAGGGATGTTCGGGAATACGCAGTATTTT
CDR3 protein: CSAAPGTGMFGNTQYF

CDR3 length: 13
D gene: .
clone size: .
V gene: TRBV11-2
J gene: TRBJ1-2
CDR3 DNA: TGTGCCAGCAGCAAGGGTCTAGGGGATGGCTACACCTTC
CDR3 protein: CASSKGLGDGYTF

CDR3 length: 12
D gene: .
clone size: .
V gene: TRBV29-1
J gene: TRBJ1-1
CDR3 DNA: TGCAGCGTTCAGGGGATGAACACTGAAGCTTTCTTT
CDR3 protein: CSVQGMNTEAFF

CDR3 length: 15
D gene: TRBD2
clone size: .
V gene: TRBV29-1
J gene: TRBJ2-2
CDR3 DNA: TGCAGCGTTGGGGTTAGCGGGGTTAACACCGGGGAGCTGTTTTTT
CDR3 protein: CSVGVSGVNTGELFF

CDR3 length: 16
D gene: .
clone size: few
V gene: TRBV29-1
J gene: TRBJ1-1
CDR3 DNA: TGCAGCGTCAACCTCCGGGGCCAGGGTACGAACACTGAAGCTTTCTTT
CDR3 protein: CSVNLRGQGTNTEAFF

CDR3 length: 17
D gene: TRBD2
clone size: .
V gene: TRBV27
J gene: TRBJ2-3
CDR3 DNA: TGTGCCAGCAGTTTCCTACTAGCGGGATTAGGCACAGATACGCAGTATTTT
CDR3 protein: CASSFLLAGLGTDTQYF

CDR3 length: 14
D gene: TRBD1
clone size: once
V gene: TRBV19
J gene: TRBJ1-2
CDR3 DNA: TGTGCCAGTACGCCGGGACAGGGGGCGTTTGGCTACACCTTC
CDR3 protein: CASTPGQGAFGYTF

CDR3 length: 16
D gene: TRBD2
clone size: .
V gene: TRBV11-1
J gene: TRBJ2-5
CDR3 DNA: TGTGCCAGCAGCTTAGGGCCAGCGGGGGGCCAAGAGACCCAGTACTTC
CDR3 protein: CASSLGPAGGQETQYF

CDR3 length: 15
D gene: .
clone size: .
V gene: TRBV6-5
J gene: TRBJ2-7
CDR3 DNA: TGTGCCAGCAGTTACTCGCACAGTACCCCTAACGAGCAGTACTTC
CDR3 protein: CASSYSHSTPNEQYF

CDR3 length: 14
D gene: TRBD1
clone size: .
V gene: TRBV29-1
J gene: TRBJ2-2
CDR3 DNA: TGCAGCGTTGCTAGGACAGGGAACACCGGGGAGCTGTTTTTT
CDR3 protein: CSVARTGNTGELFF

CDR3 length: 13
D gene: TRBD1
clone size: .
V gene: TRBV29-1
J gene: TRBJ2-7
CDR3 DNA: TGCAGCGTTGCCGGGACAGGAGTCTACGAGCAGTACTTC
CDR3 protein: CSVAGTGVYEQYF

CDR3 length: 14
D gene: .
clone size: few
V gene: TRBV18
J gene: TRBJ2-1
CDR3 DNA: TGTGCCAGCTCACCACTGCCCCCGAGCAATGAGCAGTTCTTC
CDR3 protein: CASSPLPPSNEQFF

CDR3 length: 15
D gene: .
clone size: .
V gene: TRBV27
J gene: TRBJ1-3
CDR3 DNA: TGTGCCAGCAGCTCCGACAGAAACTCTGGAAACACCATATATTTT
CDR3 protein: CASSSDRNSGNTIYF

CDR3 length: 15
D gene: .
clone size: .
V gene: TRBV19
J gene: TRBJ1-5
CDR3 DNA: TGTGCCAGTAGTATAGTGGGGCATAGCAATCAGCCCCAGCATTTT
CDR3 protein: CASSIVGHSNQPQHF

CDR3 length: 14
D gene: .
clone size: .
V gene: TRBV29-1
J gene: TRBJ2-7
CDR3 DNA: TGCAGCGTTGATGTCGAGCCCAACTCCTACGAGCAGTACTTC
CDR3 protein: CSVDVEPNSYEQYF

CDR3 length: 13
D gene: TRBD1
clone size: .
V gene: TRBV12-3/TRBV12-4
J gene: TRBJ2-7
CDR3 DNA: TGTGCCAGCGTCGCCGGGCCAGGGGGCGAGCAGTACTTC
CDR3 protein: CASVAGPGGEQYF

CDR3 length: 13
D gene: .
clone size: few
V gene: TRBV27
J gene: TRBJ2-7
CDR3 DNA: TGTGCCAGCAGAGCAGGAGGGAGCTACGAGCAGTACTTC
CDR3 protein: CASRAGGSYEQYF

CDR3 length: 13
D gene: .
clone size: once
V gene: TRBV7-2
J gene: TRBJ2-5
CDR3 DNA: TGTGCCAGCACCCGTGACCCAAAAGAGACCCAGTACTTC
CDR3 protein: CASTRDPKETQYF

CDR3 length: 13
D gene: .
clone size: .
V gene: TRBV29-1
J gene: TRBJ1-1
CDR3 DNA: TGCAGCGTTGACTCGGGGAAGGACACTGAAGCTTTCTTT
CDR3 protein: CSVDSGKDTEAFF

CDR3 length: 14
D gene: TRBD2
clone size: .
V gene: TRBV29-1
J gene: TRBJ2-3
CDR3 DNA: TGCAGCGTTCGGACTAGCGGGAGCACAGATACGCAGTATTTT
CDR3 protein: CSVRTSGSTDTQYF

CDR3 length: 15
D gene: .
clone size: .
V gene: TRBV15
J gene: TRBJ2-1
CDR3 DNA: TGTGCCACCAGCAGAGAGGGGCCCCTAATCGATGAGCAGTTCTTC
CDR3 protein: CATSREGPLIDEQFF

CDR3 length: 15
D gene: .
clone size: .
V gene: TRBV6-5
J gene: TRBJ2-7
CDR3 DNA: TGTGCCAGCAGTTACTCGGTGGGAGAGTCGTACGAGCAGTACTTC
CDR3 protein: CASSYSVGESYEQYF

CDR3 length: 13
D gene: TRBD1
clone size: .
V gene: TRBV5-4
J gene: TRBJ2-1
CDR3 DNA: TGTGCCAGCAGCTTCGGACAGGTAGATGAGCAGTTCTTC
CDR3 protein: CASSFGQVDEQFF

CDR3 length: 14
D gene: TRBD2
clone size: once
V gene: TRBV6-5
J gene: TRBJ2-4
CDR3 DNA: TGTGCCAGCGGGACTAGCGGGAGTGAAAACATTCAGTACTTC
CDR3 protein: CASGTSGSENIQYF

CDR3 length: 15
D gene: TRBD1
clone size: .
V gene: TRBV29-1
J gene: TRBJ2-1
CDR3 DNA: TGCAGCGTTGAGGAGGTGTTGACAGGGTTCAATGAGCAGTTCTTC
CDR3 protein: CSVEEVLTGFNEQFF

CDR3 length: 13
D gene: TRBD1
clone size: .
V gene: TRBV18
J gene: TRBJ1-2
CDR3 DNA: TGTGCCAGCTCATCCTCCGGACAGGACGGCTACACCTTC
CDR3 protein: CASSSSGQDGYTF

CDR3 length: 15
D gene: TRBD1
clone size: .
V gene: TRBV29-1
J gene: TRBJ1-2
CDR3 DNA: TGCAGCGGCCAACCAACAGGGGATCCAACCTATGGCTACACCTTC
CDR3 protein: CSGQPTGDPTYGYTF

CDR3 length: 12
D gene: .
clone size: few
V gene: TRBV6-2/TRBV6-3
J gene: TRBJ2-7
CDR3 DNA: TGTGCCAGCAGTCAAGGAGTTAACGAGCAGTACTTC
CDR3 protein: CASSQGVNEQYF

CDR3 length: 13
D gene: .
clone size: once
V gene: TRBV20-1
J gene: TRBJ2-7
CDR3 DNA: TGCAGTGCCAGGGGCCGGAACTCCTACGAGCAGTACTTC
CDR3 protein: CSARGRNSYEQYF

CDR3 length: 14
D gene: .
clone size: .
V gene: TRBV6-5
J gene: TRBJ2-5
CDR3 DNA: TGTGCCAGCAGTTACGTAGGGCGGCGGGAGACCCAGTACTTC
CDR3 protein: CASSYVGRRETQYF

CDR3 length: 13
D gene: .
clone size: .
V gene: TRBV29-1
J gene: TRBJ1-2
CDR3 DNA: TGCAGCGTTGATGGCCCATCGGGCTATGGCTACACCTTT
CDR3 protein: CSVDGPSGYGYTF

CDR3 length: 13
D gene: .
clone size: .
V gene: TRBV29-1
J gene: TRBJ2-7
CDR3 DNA: TGCAGCGTTGAGAGTAGCGGTACCTACGAGCAGTACTTC
CDR3 protein: CSVESSGTYEQYF

CDR3 length: 10
D gene: .
clone size: .
V gene: TRBV19
J gene: TRBJ2-3
CDR3 DNA: TGTGCCAGTATGGGCGATACGCAGTATTTT
CDR3 protein: CASMGDTQYF

CDR3 length: 13
D gene: .
clone size: few
V gene: TRBV29-1
J gene: TRBJ2-1
CDR3 DNA: TGCAGCGTTGACAGGGGAGGTTACAATGAGCAGTTCTTC
CDR3 protein: CSVDRGGYNEQFF

CDR3 length: 14
D gene: TRBD2
clone size: .
V gene: TRBV6-5
J gene: TRBJ2-1
CDR3 DNA: TGTGCCAGCAGCCGACTAGCGGAGTACAATGAGCAGTTCTTC
CDR3 protein: CASSRLAEYNEQFF

CDR3 length: 15
D gene: .
clone size: .
V gene: TRBV7-6
J gene: TRBJ1-4
CDR3 DNA: TGTGCCAGCAGCTTAGGTGCTGCAACTAATGAAAAGCTGTTTTTT
CDR3 protein: CASSLGAATNEKLFF